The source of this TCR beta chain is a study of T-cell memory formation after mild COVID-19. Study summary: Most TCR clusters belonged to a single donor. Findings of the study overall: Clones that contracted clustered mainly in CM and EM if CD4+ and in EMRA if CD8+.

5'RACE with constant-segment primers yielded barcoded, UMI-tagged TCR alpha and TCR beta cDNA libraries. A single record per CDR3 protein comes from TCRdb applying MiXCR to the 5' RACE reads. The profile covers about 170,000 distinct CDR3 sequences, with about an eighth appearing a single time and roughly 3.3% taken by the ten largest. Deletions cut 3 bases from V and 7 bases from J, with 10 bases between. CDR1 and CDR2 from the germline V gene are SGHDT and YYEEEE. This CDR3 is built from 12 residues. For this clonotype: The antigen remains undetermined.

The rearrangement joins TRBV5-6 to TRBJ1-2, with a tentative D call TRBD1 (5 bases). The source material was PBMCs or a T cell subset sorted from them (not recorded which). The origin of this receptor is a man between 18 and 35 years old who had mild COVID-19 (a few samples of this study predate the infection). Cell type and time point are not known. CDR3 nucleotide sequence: TGTGCCAGCAGCTACAGGATTGCTGGCTACACCTTC. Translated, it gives CASSYRIAGYTF.